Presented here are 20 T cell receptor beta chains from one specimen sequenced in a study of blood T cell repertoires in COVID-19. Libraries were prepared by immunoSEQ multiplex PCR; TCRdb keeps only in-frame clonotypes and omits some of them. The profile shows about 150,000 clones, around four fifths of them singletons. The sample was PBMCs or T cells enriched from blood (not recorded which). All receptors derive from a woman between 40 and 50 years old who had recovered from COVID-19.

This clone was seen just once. The CDR3 DNA reads TGTGCCAGTACTACAGGGAGCAGTAACACTGAAGCTTTCTTT. As protein: CASTTGSSNTEAFF. The chain carries TRBV19 and TRBJ1-1, with a weak D call TRBD1 (6 bases). The CDR3 covers 14 residues. V was pared by 7 bases and J by 2 bases, with 14 bases between. Germline V gene lookup returns CDR1 LNHDA and CDR2 SQIVND (reference sequence).

The CDR3 sequence: CASSQRDSPEAFF. The CDR3 DNA reads as TGTGCCAGCTCACAACGGGACTCCCCTGAAGCTTTCTTT. This chain connects TRBV18 to TRBJ1-1; TRBD1 is a possible D gene (5 bases). CDR1 is KGHSH and CDR2 is LQKENI in the germline V gene. The CDR3 contains 13 residues. V lost 4 bases and J 6 bases, leaving 12 bases between the germline ends.

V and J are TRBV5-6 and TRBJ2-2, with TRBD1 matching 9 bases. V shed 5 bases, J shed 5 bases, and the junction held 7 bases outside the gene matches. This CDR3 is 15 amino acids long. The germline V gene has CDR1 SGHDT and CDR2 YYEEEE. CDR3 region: CASSAGTGFTGELFF. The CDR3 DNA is TGTGCCAGCAGTGCCGGGACAGGGTTTACCGGGGAGCTGTTTTTT.

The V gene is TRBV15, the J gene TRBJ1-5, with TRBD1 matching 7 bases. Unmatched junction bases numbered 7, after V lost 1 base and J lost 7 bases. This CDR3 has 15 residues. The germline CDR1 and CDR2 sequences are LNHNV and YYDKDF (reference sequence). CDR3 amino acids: CATSRATGVKQPQHF. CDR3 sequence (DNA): TGTGCCACCAGCAGAGCCACAGGGGTGAAGCAGCCCCAGCATTTT.

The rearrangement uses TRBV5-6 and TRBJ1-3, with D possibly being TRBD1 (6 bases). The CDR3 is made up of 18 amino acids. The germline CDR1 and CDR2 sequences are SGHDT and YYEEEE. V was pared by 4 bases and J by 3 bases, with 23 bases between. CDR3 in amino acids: CASSASDRAGVSGNTIYF. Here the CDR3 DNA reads TGTGCCAGCAGCGCCTCGGATCGGGCAGGGGTCAGTGGAAACACCATATATTTT.

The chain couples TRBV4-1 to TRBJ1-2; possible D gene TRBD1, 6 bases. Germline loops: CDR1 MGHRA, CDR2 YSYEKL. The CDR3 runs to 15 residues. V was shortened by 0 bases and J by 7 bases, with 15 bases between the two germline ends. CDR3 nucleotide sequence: TGCGCCAGCAGCCAAGACTGGTCAGGGGCGGGTGGCTACACCTTC. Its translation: CASSQDWSGAGGYTF.

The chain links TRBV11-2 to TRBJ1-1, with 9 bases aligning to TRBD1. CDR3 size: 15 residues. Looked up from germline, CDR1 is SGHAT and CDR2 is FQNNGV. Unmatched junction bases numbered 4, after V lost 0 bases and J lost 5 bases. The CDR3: CASSLDRQGGTEAFF. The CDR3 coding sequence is TGTGCCAGCAGCTTAGATCGACAGGGGGGGACTGAAGCTTTCTTT.

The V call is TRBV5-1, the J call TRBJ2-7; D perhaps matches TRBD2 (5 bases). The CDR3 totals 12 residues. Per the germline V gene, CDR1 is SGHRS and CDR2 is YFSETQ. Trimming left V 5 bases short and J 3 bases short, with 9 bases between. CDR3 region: CASRRENYEQYF. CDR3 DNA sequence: TGCGCCAGCAGACGGGAAAACTACGAGCAGTACTTC. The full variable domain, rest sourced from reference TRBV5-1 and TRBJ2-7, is KAGVTQTPRYLIKTRGQQVTLSCSPISGHRSVSWYQQTPGQGLQFLFEYFSETQRNKGNFPGRFSGRQFSNSRSEMNVSTLELGDSALYLCASRRENYEQYFGPGTRLTVT.

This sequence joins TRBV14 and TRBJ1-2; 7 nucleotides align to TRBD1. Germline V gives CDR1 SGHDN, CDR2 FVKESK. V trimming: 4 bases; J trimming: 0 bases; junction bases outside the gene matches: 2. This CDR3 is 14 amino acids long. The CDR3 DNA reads TGTGCCAGCAGCCCGACAGGGCCTAACTATGGCTACACCTTC. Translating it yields CASSPTGPNYGYTF.

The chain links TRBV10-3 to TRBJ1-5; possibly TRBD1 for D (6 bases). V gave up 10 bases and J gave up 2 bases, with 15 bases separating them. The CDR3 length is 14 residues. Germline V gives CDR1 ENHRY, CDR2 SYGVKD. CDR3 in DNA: TGTGCCACCAAAGCCAGGGGTGGCAATCAGCCCCAGCATTTT. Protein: CATKARGGNQPQHF.

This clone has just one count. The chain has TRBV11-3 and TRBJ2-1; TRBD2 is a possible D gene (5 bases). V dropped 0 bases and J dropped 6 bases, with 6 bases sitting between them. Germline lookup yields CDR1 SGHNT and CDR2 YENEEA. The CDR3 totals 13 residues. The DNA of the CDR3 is TGTGCCAGCAGCTTAGAAGAGGGCAATGAGCAGTTCTTC. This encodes CASSLEEGNEQFF.

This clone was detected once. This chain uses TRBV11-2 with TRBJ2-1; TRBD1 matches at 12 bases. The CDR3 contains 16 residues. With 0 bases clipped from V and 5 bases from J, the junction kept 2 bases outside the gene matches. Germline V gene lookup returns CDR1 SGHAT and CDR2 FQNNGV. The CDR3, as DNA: TGTGCCAGCAGCTTAGAAGGGACAGGGGGCCACAATGAGCAGTTCTTC. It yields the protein CASSLEGTGGHNEQFF.

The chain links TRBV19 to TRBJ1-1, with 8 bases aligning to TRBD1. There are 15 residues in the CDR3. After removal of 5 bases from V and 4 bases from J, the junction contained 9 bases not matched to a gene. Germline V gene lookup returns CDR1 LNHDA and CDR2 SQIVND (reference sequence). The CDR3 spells CASSAPTGEATEAFF. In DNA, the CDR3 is TGTGCCAGTAGTGCCCCGACAGGGGAGGCCACTGAAGCTTTCTTT.

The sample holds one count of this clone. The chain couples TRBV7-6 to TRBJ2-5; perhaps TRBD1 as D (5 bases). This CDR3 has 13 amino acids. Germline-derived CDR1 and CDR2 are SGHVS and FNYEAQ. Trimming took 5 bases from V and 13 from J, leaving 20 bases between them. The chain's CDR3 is CASSQLRQTPWYF. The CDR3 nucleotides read TGTGCCAGCAGCCAGCTCCGACAGACCCCGTGGTACTTC.

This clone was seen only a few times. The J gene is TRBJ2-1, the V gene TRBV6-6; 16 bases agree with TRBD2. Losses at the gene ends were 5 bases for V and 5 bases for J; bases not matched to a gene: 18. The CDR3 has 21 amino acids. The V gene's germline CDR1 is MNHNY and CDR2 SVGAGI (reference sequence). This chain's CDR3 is CASSLNPGLAGGALEDNEQFF. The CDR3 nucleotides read TGTGCCAGCAGTCTAAACCCGGGACTAGCGGGGGGGGCCCTTGAGGACAATGAGCAGTTCTTC.

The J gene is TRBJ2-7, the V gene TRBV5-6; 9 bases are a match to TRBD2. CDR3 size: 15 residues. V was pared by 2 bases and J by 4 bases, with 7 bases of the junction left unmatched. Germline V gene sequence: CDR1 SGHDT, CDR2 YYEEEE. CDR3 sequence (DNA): TGTGCCAGCAGCTTCCTGGTAGCGGGAGCTTACGAGCAGTACTTC. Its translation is CASSFLVAGAYEQYF.

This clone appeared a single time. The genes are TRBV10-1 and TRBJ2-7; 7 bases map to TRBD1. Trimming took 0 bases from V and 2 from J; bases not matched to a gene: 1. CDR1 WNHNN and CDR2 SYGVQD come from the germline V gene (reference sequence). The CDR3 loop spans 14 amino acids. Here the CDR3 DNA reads TGCGCCAGCAGTGAGTCAGGGACAGCCTACGAGCAGTACTTC. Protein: CASSESGTAYEQYF.

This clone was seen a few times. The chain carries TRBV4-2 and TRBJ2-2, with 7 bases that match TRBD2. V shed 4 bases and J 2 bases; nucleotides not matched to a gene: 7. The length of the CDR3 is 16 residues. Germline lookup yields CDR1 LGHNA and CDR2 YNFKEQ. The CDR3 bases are TGTGCCAGCAGCCCGGGGGTAGCGGGTAACACCGGGGAGCTGTTTTTT. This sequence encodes CASSPGVAGNTGELFF.

The CDR3 reads CATSASVGLGPYEQYF. CDR3 coding DNA: TGTGCCACCAGCGCGAGCGTGGGACTGGGGCCTTACGAGCAGTACTTC. J is TRBJ2-7 and V is TRBV15; D is perhaps TRBD2 (6 bases). CDR3 length equals 16 residues. V was pared by 5 bases and J by 4 bases, with 21 bases between. From germline, CDR1 is LNHNV and CDR2 YYDKDF (reference sequence).

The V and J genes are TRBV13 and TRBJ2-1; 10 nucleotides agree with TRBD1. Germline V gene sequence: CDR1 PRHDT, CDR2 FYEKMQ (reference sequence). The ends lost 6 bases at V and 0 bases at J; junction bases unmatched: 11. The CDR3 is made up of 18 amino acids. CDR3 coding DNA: TGTGCCAGCAGTCAAGCGACAGGGGGCCAGAGCTCCTACAATGAGCAGTTCTTC. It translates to CASSQATGGQSSYNEQFF.